This T cell receptor (beta chain) was identified in a study of radiation and T cells in renal cell carcinoma. The study, taken as a whole, reports: In nephrectomy-only tumors, top 100 clonotypes averaged approximately 45%, versus 54% irradiated. Irradiated tumors held more dominant CDR3 motifs than control tumors.

V lost 0 bases and J 7 bases, leaving 5 bases between the germline ends. The CDR3 is 12 residues long. Per germline, CDR1 SGHDN and CDR2 FVKESK. Profiled with immunoSEQ multiplex PCR; TCRdb holds only in-frame clones, not every one. This table holds 14,000 to 15,000 clones, 62% found once. As for treatment: treatment-naive control, cytoreductive nephrectomy. Control tumors came from a few females and 11 to 12 males, aged about 35 to 82. A word on this clone: As yet, its antigen is unknown.

The chain joins TRBV14 to TRBJ2-3, with D unresolved. This TCR was recovered from a man aged 60 to 75 with renal cell carcinoma. Sequenced here: tumor tissue, sampled from a patient whose treatment was nephrectomy without radiotherapy. CDR3 in DNA: TGTGCCAGCAGCCAAGATAGGAATACGCAGTATTTT. It codes for CASSQDRNTQYF. The full variable domain, rest sourced from reference TRBV14 and TRBJ2-3, is EAGVTQFPSHSVIEKGQTVTLRCDPISGHDNLYWYRRVMGKEIKFLLHFVKESKQDESGMPNNRFLAERTGGTYSTLKVQPAELEDSGVYFCASSQDRNTQYFGPGTRLTVL.